This TCR beta chain was recovered during a study of human T cells and chemical hapten exposure. Whole-study results and caveats: While controls formed fewer of them, expanded TCRs formed significantly more large CDR3 similarity clusters.

Time point meaning: patch test 2, 6 weeks after DPC sensitization. Documented treatment: therapeutic diphenylcyclopropenone sensitization with weekly scalp DPC. The CDR3 extends over 14 amino acids. Looked up from germline, CDR1 is MNHEY and CDR2 is SVGAGI. V was shortened by 6 bases and J by 0 bases, with 10 bases between the two germline ends. Study processing details: Counts of TCRs in each sample centred on a median of 95,638 and extended from about 24,000 to 680,000. Each CDR3 protein is one row after TCRdb ran MiXCR on the RACE reads. None of the V and J calls come from the authors' own analysis; TCRdb made them. The sample holds some 350,000 distinct CDR3 sequences, about 6.3% seen once. As regards this clonotype: Its specificity is not known.

This TCR was recovered from a woman aged 18 to 35 with alopecia areata. Some clones in this sample may be carry-over from other donors' samples. The material sequenced was whole blood, taken in connection with sensitization to the hapten diphenylcyclopropenone (DPC). V gene TRBV6-5 combines with J gene TRBJ2-3; possible D gene TRBD1, 5 bases. CDR3 sequence reads: CASRWTSSTDTQYF. The CDR3 DNA reads as TGTGCCAGCAGGTGGACATCTAGCACAGATACGCAGTATTTT.